These 32 T cell receptor beta chains were sequenced from one sample in a study of T-cell memory formation after mild COVID-19. TCRdb analysed the 5' RACE reads with MiXCR anew, one entry per CDR3 protein. The sample yields under 550,000 distinct CDR3 sequences, more than 15% seen once. Material: PBMCs or a T cell subset sorted from them (not recorded which). The receptors shown here come from a man between 18 and 35 years old who had mild COVID-19 (a few samples of this study predate the infection). Cell type and time point are not known.

V and J are TRBV20-1 and TRBJ1-1; D not resolved. Germline CDR1 DFQATT, CDR2 SNEGSKA (reference sequence). The CDR3 has 14 amino acids. Trimming took 6 bases from V and 2 from J, leaving 16 bases between them. The CDR3 DNA reads TGCAGTGCCAAAAGACCGGGGTTAAACACTGAAGCTTTCTTT. Protein: CSAKRPGLNTEAFF.

The J gene is TRBJ2-5, the V gene TRBV7-2; a weak D match, TRBD1 (6 bases). CDR3 size: 16 residues. Per germline, CDR1 SGHTA and CDR2 FQGNSA. Trimming took 4 bases from V and 2 from J, leaving 17 bases between them. Here the CDR3 reads CASSSRKTGFQETQYF. CDR3 sequence (DNA): TGTGCCAGCAGCTCGAGGAAAACAGGGTTTCAAGAGACCCAGTACTTC.

Ten or more counts support this clonotype. The J gene is TRBJ2-2, the V gene TRBV7-2, with D unclear. This CDR3 is 16 amino acids long. Germline CDR1 reads SGHTA; CDR2 reads FQGNSA. The V gene lost 1 base and the J gene lost 1 base, with 10 bases spanning the gap. The CDR3 here is CASSLEGLLNTGELFF. The CDR3 DNA reads TGTGCCAGCAGCTTAGAGGGTCTTTTGAACACCGGGGAGCTGTTTTTT.

This chain connects TRBV6-1 to TRBJ2-5, with D unclear. Germline V gives CDR1 MNHNS, CDR2 SASEGT. The CDR3 runs 18 residues. V lost 0 bases and J lost 4, with 21 bases in between. CDR3 nucleotides: TGTGCCAGCAGTGAAGCCTTTATGGGTGTTGGGAAGCCAGAGACCCAGTACTTC. The encoded protein is CASSEAFMGVGKPETQYF.

The genes are TRBV3-1 and TRBJ2-3; TRBD2 aligns across 7 bases. V lost 5 bases, J lost 1 base, and 6 bases stayed unmatched. The CDR3 has 15 residues. Germline assignment: CDR1 LGHDT and CDR2 YNNKEL (reference sequence). The CDR3 here is CASSSGLGGTDTQYF. CDR3 bases: TGTGCCAGCAGCTCAGGACTAGGAGGCACAGATACGCAGTATTTT.

This clonotype was counted between two and nine times. This sequence joins TRBV25-1 and TRBJ2-3; a possible D gene is TRBD1 (6 bases). The germline V and J ends were trimmed by 3 bases and 2 bases, with 15 bases remaining between them. Germline CDR1 reads MGHDK; CDR2 reads SYGVNS. This CDR3 spans 16 amino acids. The CDR3, as DNA: TGTGCCAGCAGTGAGAGTTTCCGGGGACACACAGATACGCAGTATTTT. Translated: CASSESFRGHTDTQYF.

In this sample, this clonotype turned up a few times. The chain uses TRBV2 and TRBJ2-3; D is possibly TRBD1 (5 bases). The V end lost 8 bases, the J end lost 2 bases, and 17 bases lay between the germline ends. In germline, CDR1 is SNHLY, CDR2 FYNNEI. The length of the CDR3 is 15 residues. The CDR3 loop reads CASGVTLTDTDTQYF. The CDR3 DNA reads as TGTGCCAGCGGCGTTACGCTGACAGACACAGATACGCAGTATTTT.

This clonotype occurred a few times. The J gene is TRBJ2-2, the V gene TRBV4-3; 8 bases map to TRBD1. Germline CDR1 and CDR2: LGHNA and YSLEER. CDR3 size: 13 residues. Germline trimming cut 3 bases from V and 6 bases from J; bases unmatched to any gene: 0. CDR3 residues: CASSQGQAGELFF. Written as DNA, the CDR3 is TGCGCCAGCAGCCAGGGACAGGCCGGGGAGCTGTTTTTT.

The chain joins TRBV12-3 or TRBV12-4 to TRBJ2-3, with D perhaps given as TRBD1 or TRBD2 (5 bases each). This CDR3 comprises 15 residues. Trimming stripped 3 bases from V and 0 bases from J, with 10 bases between. CDR3 sequence: CASSFGAFSTDTQYF. In nucleotides, the CDR3 is TGTGCCAGCAGTTTCGGGGCTTTTAGCACAGATACGCAGTATTTT.

The CDR3: CASSLMAAKETQYF. Here the CDR3 DNA reads TGTGCCAGCAGCTTGATGGCAGCCAAAGAGACCCAGTACTTC. The rearrangement uses TRBV11-1 and TRBJ2-5, with D unresolved. The CDR3 loop spans 14 amino acids. V lost 3 bases and J lost 3, with 11 bases in between. The germline CDR1 and CDR2 sequences are SGHAT and FQDESV (reference sequence). Full variable domain (rest looked up from reference TRBV11-1 and TRBJ2-5): EAEVAQSPRYKITEKSQAVAFWCDPISGHATLYWYRQILGQGPELLVQFQDESVVDDSQLPKDRFSAERLKGVDSTLKIQPAELGDSAMYLCASSLMAAKETQYFGPGTRLLVL.

This clonotype was detected a few times. The V gene is TRBV18, the J gene TRBJ2-1, with D possibly TRBD2 on 5 matching bases. V gave up 2 bases and J gave up 5 bases, with 16 bases separating them. This CDR3 region has 16 residues. Germline V gives CDR1 KGHSH, CDR2 LQKENI. The CDR3 sequence: CASSPFDGLTHNEQFF. Here the CDR3 DNA reads TGTGCCAGCTCACCATTTGATGGACTGACCCACAATGAGCAGTTCTTC.

This clonotype has a handful of counts. This sequence joins TRBV7-6 and TRBJ2-1, with 10 bases matching TRBD1. The CDR3 covers 17 residues. Germline V gives CDR1 SGHVS, CDR2 FNYEAQ. V was clipped by 1 base and J by 7 bases; unmatched bases: 10. The CDR3 DNA reads as TGTGCCAGCAGCTTAGGGGCCGGGACAGGGGTGGGTAATGAGCAGTTCTTC. This codes for CASSLGAGTGVGNEQFF.

Ten or more counts support this clonotype. The chain uses TRBV10-3 and TRBJ2-3, with 7 bases identical to TRBD2. CDR1 and CDR2 from the germline V gene are ENHRY and SYGVKD. The CDR3 has 14 amino acids. V shed 10 bases and J 1 base; nucleotides not matched to a gene: 8. CDR3 sequence reads: CATKTSGGTDTQYF. The CDR3 DNA is TGTGCCACCAAGACCAGCGGGGGCACAGATACGCAGTATTTT.

The CDR3 is CASSQAGQEGDTQYF. The CDR3, as DNA: TGCGCCAGCAGCCAAGCGGGACAGGAGGGAGATACGCAGTATTTT. The J gene is TRBJ2-3, the V gene TRBV4-3, with 8 bases that match TRBD1. Germline loops: CDR1 LGHNA, CDR2 YSLEER. V dropped 1 base and J dropped 5; count of bases not matched to a gene: 5. The CDR3 extends over 15 amino acids.

The chain combines TRBV7-9 with TRBJ2-1; weak D call: TRBD1 (5 bases). The CDR3 length is 13 residues. V shed 5 bases and J shed 9 bases, with 14 bases lying between them. Germline CDR1 reads SEHNR; CDR2 reads FQNEAQ (reference sequence). The CDR3 DNA follows: TGTGCCAGCAGCCCCGACAGACAGCTTGAGCAGTTCTTC. It encodes CASSPDRQLEQFF. The full variable domain, in which reference TRBV7-9 and TRBJ2-1 provide the parts outside the CDR3, is DTGVSQNPRHKITKRGQNVTFRCDPISEHNRLYWYRQTLGQGPEFLTYFQNEAQLEKSRLLSDRFSAERPKGSFSTLEIQRTEQGDSAMYLCASSPDRQLEQFFGPGTRLTVL.

This clonotype occurred a few times. This chain uses TRBV4-1 with TRBJ2-7; D possibly corresponds to TRBD2 (5 bases). Trimming took 4 bases from V and 6 from J, leaving 13 bases between them. Germline V lookup: CDR1 MGHRA, CDR2 YSYEKL. The CDR3 is 13 amino acids. DNA of the CDR3: TGCGCCAGCAGCCCCTTAATCGGGGTCGAGCAGTACTTC. The encoded protein is CASSPLIGVEQYF.

There are a few counts of this clonotype. In nucleotides, the CDR3 is TGTGCCAGACGACAGGAGAACACCGGGGAGCTGTTTTTT. As protein: CARRQENTGELFF. J is TRBJ2-2 and V is TRBV28; possibly TRBD1 for D (6 bases). The length of the CDR3 is 13 residues. From germline, CDR1 is MDHEN and CDR2 SYDVKM. The V and J ends lost 9 bases and 1 base respectively, with 9 bases between them. Complete variable domain (other parts from reference TRBV28 and TRBJ2-2): DVKVTQSSRYLVKRTGEKVFLECVQDMDHENMFWYRQDPGLGLRLIYFSYDVKMKEKGDIPEGYSVSREKKERFSLILESASTNQTSMYLCARRQENTGELFFGEGSRLTVL.

The genes are TRBV7-8 and TRBJ1-2; D unresolved. V lost 2 bases to trimming and J lost 7 bases, with 11 bases between them. The CDR3 consists of 13 residues. Germline V CDR1 and CDR2: SGHVS, FQNEAQ. The CDR3 protein is CASSLRRVTGYTF. The DNA of the CDR3 is TGTGCCAGCAGCTTAAGGAGGGTGACTGGCTACACCTTC.

This clonotype was seen once. The chain uses TRBV4-2 and TRBJ2-7, with no clear D. V was trimmed by 0 bases and J by 2 bases, leaving 14 bases between them. This CDR3 comprises 16 residues. Looked up from germline, CDR1 is LGHNA and CDR2 is YNFKEQ. CDR3 region: CASSQDRLGLTYEQYF. CDR3 sequence (DNA): TGTGCCAGCAGCCAAGATCGTCTTGGTTTAACCTACGAGCAGTACTTC.

The chain has TRBV20-1 and TRBJ1-2; TRBD1 aligns across 8 bases. Per germline, CDR1 DFQATT and CDR2 SNEGSKA (reference sequence). CDR3 length: 15 amino acids. The V segment lost 3 bases and the J segment 6 bases; nucleotides outside the gene matches: 12. The chain's CDR3 is CSARTVPRTGNGYTF. For the CDR3, the DNA is TGCAGTGCTAGGACCGTCCCGCGGACAGGGAATGGCTACACCTTC.

There are a few counts of this clonotype. This chain connects TRBV7-3 to TRBJ2-3, with D perhaps given as TRBD1 or TRBD2 (6 bases each). The CDR3 totals 14 residues. Per the germline V gene, CDR1 is SGHTA and CDR2 is FQGTGA. V was cut by 6 bases and J by 3 bases, with 13 bases left in between. The CDR3 DNA is TGTGCCAGCAGGCGAGGGGGGACTACAGATACGCAGTATTTT. Residues: CASRRGGTTDTQYF.

V and J are TRBV19 and TRBJ1-1, with a tentative D call TRBD1 (5 bases). The germline V gene encodes CDR1 LNHDA and CDR2 SQIVND (reference sequence). Trimming took 7 bases from V and 0 from J, leaving 12 bases between them. The CDR3 length is 14 residues. DNA of the CDR3: TGTGCCAGTACTCCTTGGGGGTTGAACACTGAAGCTTTCTTT. It specifies CASTPWGLNTEAFF.

V is TRBV5-4 and J is TRBJ2-5, with D uncertain. Germline lookup yields CDR1 SGHNT and CDR2 YYREEE (reference sequence). V was clipped by 3 bases and J by 5 bases, with 14 bases between them. This CDR3 has 14 amino acids. For the CDR3, the DNA is TGTGCCAGCAGCTCCTCAGGAGTACGGGAGACCCAGTACTTC. Protein product: CASSSSGVRETQYF.

The chain joins TRBV7-2 to TRBJ2-7, with 7 bases aligning to TRBD1. Germline assignment: CDR1 SGHTA and CDR2 FQGNSA. There are 14 residues in the CDR3. The V segment lost 3 bases and the J segment 6 bases; nucleotides outside the gene matches: 8. The CDR3 region is CASSLGTVHREQYF. CDR3 in DNA: TGTGCCAGCAGCTTGGGGACAGTCCATCGCGAGCAGTACTTC. The full variable domain, rest sourced from reference TRBV7-2 and TRBJ2-7, is GAGVSQSPSNKVTEKGKDVELRCDPISGHTALYWYRQSLGQGLEFLIYFQGNSAPDKSGLPSDRFSAERTGGSVSTLTIQRTQQEDSAVYLCASSLGTVHREQYFGPGTRLTVT.

Only a few counts were recorded for this clonotype. The V and J genes are TRBV20-1 and TRBJ2-3; 12 positions match TRBD2. The germline gives CDR1 DFQATT, CDR2 SNEGSKA (reference sequence). Unmatched junction bases numbered 8, after V lost 5 bases and J lost 5 bases. This CDR3 comprises 15 residues. This chain's CDR3 is CSAATSGGAGDTQYF. The CDR3 DNA reads TGCAGTGCTGCGACTAGCGGGGGTGCCGGAGATACGCAGTATTTT.

This clonotype was picked up many times. Written as DNA, the CDR3 is TGCGCCAGCAGCCAAGAGGGGCCACAAAGCACAGATACGCAGTATTTT. Translating it yields CASSQEGPQSTDTQYF. This chain links TRBV4-1 with TRBJ2-3; a weak D match, TRBD1 (5 bases). Deletions cut 0 bases from V and 0 bases from J, with 10 bases between. The germline CDR1 and CDR2 sequences are MGHRA and YSYEKL. This CDR3 region has 16 residues.

This clonotype appeared a few times. The chain combines TRBV5-1 with TRBJ2-7; 8 nucleotides align to TRBD1. There are 14 residues in the CDR3. Germline V gene sequence: CDR1 SGHRS, CDR2 YFSETQ. V was pared by 4 bases and J by 4 bases, with 7 bases of the junction left unmatched. CDR3 region: CASSATGAKYEQYF. In DNA, the CDR3 is TGCGCCAGCAGCGCGACAGGGGCGAAATACGAGCAGTACTTC.

This clonotype occurred many times. The V call is TRBV7-9, the J call TRBJ1-5, with 7 bases identical to TRBD1. V gave up 1 base and J gave up 7 bases; unmatched junction bases: 1. CDR3 length: 13 residues. Germline V CDR1 and CDR2: SEHNR, FQNEAQ (reference sequence). The CDR3 nucleotides are TGTGCCAGCAGCTTAGAACAGGGGCAGCCCCAGCATTTT. Protein: CASSLEQGQPQHF.

The chain employs TRBV5-1 and TRBJ2-7, with 8 bases lining up with TRBD1. This CDR3 spans 14 amino acids. The V segment lost 4 bases and the J segment 3 bases; nucleotides outside the gene matches: 6. Germline V gene sequence: CDR1 SGHRS, CDR2 YFSETQ. The CDR3 DNA sequence: TGCGCCAGCAGCGGGGGGACAGGCGTCTACGAGCAGTACTTC. Translating it yields CASSGGTGVYEQYF.

Ten or more counts support this clonotype. The CDR3, as DNA: TGTGCCAGCAGCGTGTGGGGGCGGCCTAGCTCTGGAAACACCATATATTTT. Its protein is CASSVWGRPSSGNTIYF. The chain employs TRBV7-2 and TRBJ1-3; D might be TRBD1 (6 bases). Germline CDR1 SGHTA, CDR2 FQGNSA. The CDR3 is 17 residues long. With 5 bases removed from V and 0 bases from J, the gap between germline ends came to 17 bases.

The rearrangement uses TRBV24-1 and TRBJ2-2; maybe TRBD1 (6 bases). CDR3 length equals 13 residues. The ends were cut back, 5 bases at V and 6 bases at J, with 9 bases in the middle. Germline CDR1 is KGHDR and CDR2 is SFDVKD. The CDR3 here is CATSVTGSGELFF. In DNA, the CDR3 is TGTGCCACCAGTGTCACAGGGTCCGGGGAGCTGTTTTTT.

This clonotype was recorded a few times. The chain combines TRBV7-9 with TRBJ2-7, with unresolved D. From germline, CDR1 is SEHNR and CDR2 FQNEAQ (reference sequence). Trimming stripped 5 bases from V and 2 bases from J, with 10 bases between. The CDR3 is 13 amino acids. In nucleotides, the CDR3 is TGTGCCAGCAGCCCCACCCAACCCTACGAGCAGTACTTC. It specifies CASSPTQPYEQYF.